These 32 T cell receptor beta chains were all obtained from the same sample, sequenced in a study of T-cell memory formation after mild COVID-19. TCRdb reprocessed the 5' RACE reads with MiXCR, giving one entry per CDR3 protein. The sample yields 290,000 or so distinct CDR3 sequences, roughly a fifth seen once. Sequencing used PBMCs or a T cell subset sorted from them (not recorded which). Receptors originate from a young man who had mild COVID-19 (a few samples of this study predate the infection). Cell type and time point are not known.

This chain links TRBV6-2 or TRBV6-3 with TRBJ2-2; no clear D. The germline gives CDR1 MNHEY, CDR2 SVGEGT. The CDR3 sequence is 15 residues long. Deletions cut 2 bases from V and 4 bases from J, with 11 bases between. The CDR3 nucleotides are TGTGCCAGCAGTTACAGGGCAGAAGTCACCGGGGAGCTGTTTTTT. This translates into CASSYRAEVTGELFF.

This clonotype has just a few counts. This rearrangement joins TRBV5-1 to TRBJ2-7; 9 nucleotides agree with TRBD1. Germline lookup yields CDR1 SGHRS and CDR2 YFSETQ. V shed 0 bases, J shed 2 bases, and the junction held 6 bases outside the gene matches. The CDR3 length is 16 residues. The CDR3 DNA reads as TGCGCCAGCAGCTTGGATACGGGACAGGGCACCTACGAGCAGTACTTC. It specifies CASSLDTGQGTYEQYF. The variable domain in full, with the rest retrieved from reference TRBV5-1 and TRBJ2-7, is KAGVTQTPRYLIKTRGQQVTLSCSPISGHRSVSWYQQTPGQGLQFLFEYFSETQRNKGNFPGRFSGRQFSNSRSEMNVSTLELGDSALYLCASSLDTGQGTYEQYFGPGTRLTVT.

This clonotype was seen a few times. This chain links TRBV18 with TRBJ1-1; no clear D gene. V was pared by 0 bases and J by 3 bases, with 11 bases between. Germline lookup yields CDR1 KGHSH and CDR2 LQKENI. The CDR3 spans 15 residues. The CDR3 loop reads CASSPPLGGDTEAFF. CDR3 sequence (DNA): TGTGCCAGCTCACCACCGTTAGGCGGGGACACTGAAGCTTTCTTT.

This clonotype was counted many times. The chain employs TRBV12-3 or TRBV12-4 and TRBJ2-5, with 7 bases that match TRBD1. This CDR3 has 14 residues. The J segment lost 1 base and the V segment lost 1 base, leaving 0 bases of the junction unmatched. The CDR3 DNA sequence: TGTGCCAGCAGTTTAGGGGACAGCCAAGAGACCCAGTACTTC. This encodes CASSLGDSQETQYF.

The V gene is TRBV9, the J gene TRBJ2-7, with 8 bases that match TRBD2. The CDR3 runs to 15 residues. Looked up from germline, CDR1 is SGDLS and CDR2 is YYNGEE. The V gene end was trimmed by 0 bases and the J gene end by 4 bases; junction bases not matched to a gene: 6. CDR3 residues: CASSVEAGGRYEQYF. In DNA, the CDR3 is TGTGCCAGCAGCGTAGAGGCGGGGGGACGATACGAGCAGTACTTC. The variable domain in full, completed from reference TRBV9 and TRBJ2-7, reads DSGVTQTPKHLITATGQRVTLRCSPRSGDLSVYWYQQSLDQGLQFLIQYYNGEERAKGNILERFSAQQFPDLHSELNLSSLELGDSALYFCASSVEAGGRYEQYFGPGTRLTVT.

This clonotype was seen ten or more times. The rearrangement uses TRBV7-2 and TRBJ2-1; 14 positions match TRBD2. V was clipped by 5 bases and J by 7 bases; unmatched bases: 7. Germline V gene data show CDR1 as SGHTA and CDR2 as FQGNSA. CDR3 size: 16 residues. In nucleotides, the CDR3 is TGTGCCAGCAGCCCCAGACTAGCGGGGGGGCGGAATGAGCAGTTCTTC. Encoded protein: CASSPRLAGGRNEQFF.

The rearrangement links TRBV7-2 to TRBJ1-5; 7 nucleotides align to TRBD1. Germline V gene sequence: CDR1 SGHTA, CDR2 FQGNSA. V shed 3 bases and J 7 bases; nucleotides not matched to a gene: 6. This CDR3 region has 14 residues. The CDR3 DNA reads as TGTGCCAGCAGCTTGGGCAGGGGGACCCAGCCCCAGCATTTT. It is translated as CASSLGRGTQPQHF.

This clonotype appeared a few times. This chain uses TRBV10-1 with TRBJ1-1; D unclear. Trimming left V 0 bases short and J 4 bases short, with 9 bases between. Germline CDR1 WNHNN, CDR2 SYGVQD (reference sequence). The CDR3 extends over 14 amino acids. The CDR3 DNA reads TGCGCCAGCAGTGAGTCTGTGGGTACCACTGAAGCTTTCTTT. Translation gives CASSESVGTTEAFF.

V usage is TRBV4-1 and J usage is TRBJ1-4; D is unclear. The germline V and J ends were trimmed by 6 bases and 7 bases, with 15 bases remaining between them. The CDR3 covers 14 residues. Germline assignment: CDR1 MGHRA and CDR2 YSYEKL. CDR3 in DNA: TGCGCCAGCAGGATGCCCGGTTCCGGTGAAAAACTGTTTTTT. Translated, it gives CASRMPGSGEKLFF.

J is TRBJ1-1 and V is TRBV25-1; D is uncertain. Trimming cost V 1 base and J 6 bases, with 3 bases left between them. The CDR3 covers 11 residues. Germline CDR1 is MGHDK and CDR2 is SYGVNS. The CDR3 loop reads CASSESAEAFF. CDR3 nucleotides: TGTGCCAGCAGTGAATCCGCTGAAGCTTTCTTT.

This clonotype was counted many times. The J gene is TRBJ2-3, the V gene TRBV6-5; D is possibly TRBD2 (5 bases). V gave up 6 bases and J gave up 0 bases, with 10 bases separating them. Germline V gene sequence: CDR1 MNHEY, CDR2 SVGAGI. This CDR3 region has 14 residues. CDR3 amino acids: CASSPWTSTDTQYF. The CDR3, as DNA: TGTGCCAGCAGCCCATGGACTAGCACAGATACGCAGTATTTT.

This clonotype was detected once. This chain joins TRBV24-1 and TRBJ2-3; the match to TRBD2 covers 8 bases. The germline V gene encodes CDR1 KGHDR and CDR2 SFDVKD. The CDR3 totals 14 residues. V shed 3 bases, J shed 5 bases, and the junction held 3 bases outside the gene matches. CDR3: CATSDRGGRDTQYF. The CDR3 DNA sequence: TGTGCCACCAGTGATCGCGGGGGGCGAGATACGCAGTATTTT.

The sample holds a few counts of this clonotype. CDR3 DNA: TGTGCCAGCAGTCACCGGACAACCATTGAAAAACTGTTTTTT. It yields the protein CASSHRTTIEKLFF. The rearrangement joins TRBV6-5 to TRBJ1-4; TRBD1 might be the D (5 bases). The V and J ends lost 5 bases and 7 bases respectively, with 14 bases between them. Germline CDR1 reads MNHEY; CDR2 reads SVGAGI. The CDR3 length is 14 residues.

This chain connects TRBV6-1 to TRBJ2-7; D is ambiguous. The germline V gene encodes CDR1 MNHNS and CDR2 SASEGT. CDR3 length equals 14 residues. The V end was cut by 2 bases, the J end by 0 bases, with 8 bases between. The DNA for the CDR3 is TGTGCCAGCAGTGAACTCAGTGGCTCCTACGAGCAGTACTTC. The encoded protein is CASSELSGSYEQYF.

The chain uses TRBV7-9 and TRBJ2-5; no clear D gene. Germline CDR1 reads SEHNR; CDR2 reads FQNEAQ (reference sequence). The V end was cut by 7 bases, the J end by 1 base, with 7 bases between. CDR3 length: 12 residues. The CDR3 protein is CASTLIQETQYF. DNA of the CDR3: TGTGCCAGCACCCTAATCCAAGAGACCCAGTACTTC.

V gene TRBV11-2 combines with J gene TRBJ2-3, with 8 bases aligning to TRBD2. V gave up 0 bases and J gave up 3 bases; unmatched junction bases: 8. The CDR3 sequence is 17 residues long. In germline, CDR1 is SGHAT, CDR2 FQNNGV. CDR3: CASSLDYGGAVTDTQYF. CDR3 bases: TGTGCCAGCAGCTTAGATTACGGGGGGGCGGTAACAGATACGCAGTATTTT.

The chain recombines TRBV7-9 with TRBJ1-5; maybe TRBD1 (5 bases). The V gene lost 5 bases and the J gene lost 7 bases, with 18 bases spanning the gap. The CDR3 is 15 residues long. Germline CDR1 SEHNR, CDR2 FQNEAQ (reference sequence). As DNA, the CDR3 is TGTGCCAGCAGCACCCACACAAGGGGCGAACAGCCCCAGCATTTT. It specifies CASSTHTRGEQPQHF. Full variable domain (outside the CDR3, taken from reference TRBV7-9 and TRBJ1-5): DTGVSQNPRHKITKRGQNVTFRCDPISEHNRLYWYRQTLGQGPEFLTYFQNEAQLEKSRLLSDRFSAERPKGSFSTLEIQRTEQGDSAMYLCASSTHTRGEQPQHFGDGTRLSIL.

The chain has TRBV9 and TRBJ2-3; TRBD2 aligns across 8 bases. With V trimmed by 0 bases and J by 2 bases, 2 bases remained unmatched. Germline V gene data show CDR1 as SGDLS and CDR2 as YYNGEE. The CDR3 spans 15 residues. As DNA, the CDR3 is TGTGCCAGCAGCGTAGCGCGGGGGGCCACAGATACGCAGTATTTT. Its translation: CASSVARGATDTQYF.

This clonotype appeared a few times. The gene calls are TRBV9 and TRBJ1-2; D not certain. The CDR3 covers 14 residues. CDR1 and CDR2 (germline): SGDLS, YYNGEE. Deletions cut 0 bases from V and 2 bases from J, with 8 bases between. The CDR3 bases are TGTGCCAGCAGCGTAGATTTGGGGAACTATGGCTACACCTTC. Translating gives CASSVDLGNYGYTF. The complete variable domain, with remaining parts taken from reference TRBV9 and TRBJ1-2, reads DSGVTQTPKHLITATGQRVTLRCSPRSGDLSVYWYQQSLDQGLQFLIQYYNGEERAKGNILERFSAQQFPDLHSELNLSSLELGDSALYFCASSVDLGNYGYTFGSGTRLTVV.

This clonotype has just a few counts. The V call is TRBV4-3, the J call TRBJ2-1; D is unresolved. Trimming shortened V by 1 base and J by 0 bases, and 10 bases separated the two germline ends. The CDR3 extends over 16 amino acids. Germline loops: CDR1 LGHNA, CDR2 YSLEER. CDR3 in DNA: TGCGCCAGCAGCCAAGGGCTAGAGGACTCCTACAATGAGCAGTTCTTC. Encoded protein: CASSQGLEDSYNEQFF.

This CDR3 reads CASSSQTGANVLTF. As DNA, the CDR3 is TGTGCCAGCAGCTCACAGACTGGGGCCAACGTCCTGACTTTC. The chain has TRBV7-2 and TRBJ2-6, with D uncertain. Germline CDR1 is SGHTA and CDR2 is FQGNSA. The CDR3 runs 14 residues. Trimming stripped 4 bases from V and 2 bases from J, with 6 bases between.

The chain links TRBV29-1 to TRBJ2-7; 7 bases map to TRBD2. CDR1 and CDR2 (germline): SQVTM, ANQGSEA. This CDR3 has 14 amino acids. V dropped 4 bases and J dropped 2; count of bases not matched to a gene: 8. In nucleotides, the CDR3 is TGCAGCGTTGGTGCTGCGGGGGACCCCTACGAGCAGTACTTC. The encoded protein is CSVGAAGDPYEQYF.

This clonotype has more than one count but fewer than ten. This sequence joins TRBV10-3 and TRBJ2-5, with 10 bases aligning to TRBD2. CDR1 and CDR2 from the germline V gene are ENHRY and SYGVKD. V lost 0 bases to trimming and J lost 1 base; unmatched junction nucleotides: 5. CDR3 length: 17 residues. CDR3 DNA: TGTGCCATCAGTGAGTCGATAGGGACTAGCGCCCAAGAGACCCAGTACTTC. Translation gives CAISESIGTSAQETQYF.

The chain has TRBV6-6 and TRBJ2-3, with D tentatively TRBD2 (7 bases). Germline V gene data show CDR1 as MNHNY and CDR2 as SVGAGI (reference sequence). Trimming removed 2 bases from V and 2 bases from J, with 29 bases in between. CDR3 length: 21 residues. The CDR3 reads CASSYPLTRATLGGATDTQYF. DNA of the CDR3: TGTGCCAGCAGTTACCCGTTAACCCGGGCCACCCTGGGGGGGGCCACAGATACGCAGTATTTT.

The sample holds a few counts of this clonotype. The genes are TRBV5-6 and TRBJ2-5, with D hard to call. This CDR3 region has 13 residues. The germline CDR1 and CDR2 sequences are SGHDT and YYEEEE. V shed 0 bases and J shed 10 bases, with 13 bases lying between them. The CDR3 loop is CASSLGPGKDQYF. The CDR3 bases are TGTGCCAGCAGCTTGGGGCCCGGCAAGGACCAGTACTTC.

This clonotype was observed a handful of times. The chain carries TRBV4-3 and TRBJ2-3; 11 positions agree with TRBD2. The CDR3 length is 16 residues. Germline assignment: CDR1 LGHNA and CDR2 YSLEER. J gave up 5 bases and V 0 bases, and 4 bases lay outside the gene matches. In DNA form, the CDR3 reads TGCGCCAGCAGCCAAGAGGCTAGCGGGGGGATAGATACGCAGTATTTT. This translates into CASSQEASGGIDTQYF.

This clonotype was picked up many times. The chain couples TRBV4-2 to TRBJ2-7, with 7 bases aligning to TRBD2. V lost 1 base to trimming and J lost 0 bases; unmatched junction nucleotides: 3. This CDR3 has 15 residues. Looked up from germline, CDR1 is LGHNA and CDR2 is YNFKEQ. This CDR3 is CASSQVAGVSYEQYF. As DNA, the CDR3 is TGTGCCAGCAGCCAAGTTGCGGGGGTCTCCTACGAGCAGTACTTC.

The J gene is TRBJ1-1, the V gene TRBV5-1; D might be TRBD1 (5 bases). Germline V gives CDR1 SGHRS, CDR2 YFSETQ. This CDR3 comprises 14 residues. Trimming stripped 4 bases from V and 3 bases from J, with 13 bases between. CDR3 sequence reads: CASSEQGLHTEAFF. CDR3 DNA: TGCGCCAGCAGCGAGCAGGGTTTACACACTGAAGCTTTCTTT.

This chain links TRBV20-1 with TRBJ2-5, with D unclear. V was trimmed by 3 bases and J by 4 bases, leaving 6 bases between them. Germline V lookup: CDR1 DFQATT, CDR2 SNEGSKA (reference sequence). The CDR3 loop spans 11 amino acids. CDR3 protein: CSASFGETQYF. For the CDR3, the DNA is TGCAGTGCTAGTTTCGGAGAGACCCAGTACTTC.

This clonotype was counted a few times. V and J are TRBV20-1 and TRBJ1-1, with TRBD1 matching 11 bases. Germline V gene sequence: CDR1 DFQATT, CDR2 SNEGSKA (reference sequence). V shed 3 bases and J 3 bases; nucleotides not matched to a gene: 12. The CDR3 has 17 amino acids. Here the CDR3 DNA reads TGCAGTGCTAGGACGGACAGGGGGCGCTGGGAGGACACTGAAGCTTTCTTT. Its translation is CSARTDRGRWEDTEAFF.

This chain joins TRBV5-4 and TRBJ2-2; no clear D. This CDR3 is 16 amino acids long. V lost 0 bases and J 1 base, leaving 10 bases between the germline ends. Per germline, CDR1 SGHNT and CDR2 YYREEE (reference sequence). The CDR3 DNA is TGTGCCAGCAGCTTGGCCCGCCAAAAGAACACCGGGGAGCTGTTTTTT. It specifies CASSLARQKNTGELFF. Full variable domain (rest looked up from reference TRBV5-4 and TRBJ2-2): ETGVTQSPTHLIKTRGQQVTLRCSSQSGHNTVSWYQQALGQGPQFIFQYYREEENGRGNFPPRFSGLQFPNYSSELNVNALELDDSALYLCASSLARQKNTGELFFGEGSRLTVL.

This clonotype was seen at least ten times. V and J are TRBV6-5 and TRBJ1-1; 9 nucleotides align to TRBD1. CDR3 length: 14 residues. Trimming took 2 bases from V and 5 from J; bases not matched to a gene: 3. The germline V gene encodes CDR1 MNHEY and CDR2 SVGAGI. The CDR3 loop is CASSYDRGGTEAFF. In nucleotides, the CDR3 is TGTGCCAGCAGTTACGACAGGGGGGGGACTGAAGCTTTCTTT.